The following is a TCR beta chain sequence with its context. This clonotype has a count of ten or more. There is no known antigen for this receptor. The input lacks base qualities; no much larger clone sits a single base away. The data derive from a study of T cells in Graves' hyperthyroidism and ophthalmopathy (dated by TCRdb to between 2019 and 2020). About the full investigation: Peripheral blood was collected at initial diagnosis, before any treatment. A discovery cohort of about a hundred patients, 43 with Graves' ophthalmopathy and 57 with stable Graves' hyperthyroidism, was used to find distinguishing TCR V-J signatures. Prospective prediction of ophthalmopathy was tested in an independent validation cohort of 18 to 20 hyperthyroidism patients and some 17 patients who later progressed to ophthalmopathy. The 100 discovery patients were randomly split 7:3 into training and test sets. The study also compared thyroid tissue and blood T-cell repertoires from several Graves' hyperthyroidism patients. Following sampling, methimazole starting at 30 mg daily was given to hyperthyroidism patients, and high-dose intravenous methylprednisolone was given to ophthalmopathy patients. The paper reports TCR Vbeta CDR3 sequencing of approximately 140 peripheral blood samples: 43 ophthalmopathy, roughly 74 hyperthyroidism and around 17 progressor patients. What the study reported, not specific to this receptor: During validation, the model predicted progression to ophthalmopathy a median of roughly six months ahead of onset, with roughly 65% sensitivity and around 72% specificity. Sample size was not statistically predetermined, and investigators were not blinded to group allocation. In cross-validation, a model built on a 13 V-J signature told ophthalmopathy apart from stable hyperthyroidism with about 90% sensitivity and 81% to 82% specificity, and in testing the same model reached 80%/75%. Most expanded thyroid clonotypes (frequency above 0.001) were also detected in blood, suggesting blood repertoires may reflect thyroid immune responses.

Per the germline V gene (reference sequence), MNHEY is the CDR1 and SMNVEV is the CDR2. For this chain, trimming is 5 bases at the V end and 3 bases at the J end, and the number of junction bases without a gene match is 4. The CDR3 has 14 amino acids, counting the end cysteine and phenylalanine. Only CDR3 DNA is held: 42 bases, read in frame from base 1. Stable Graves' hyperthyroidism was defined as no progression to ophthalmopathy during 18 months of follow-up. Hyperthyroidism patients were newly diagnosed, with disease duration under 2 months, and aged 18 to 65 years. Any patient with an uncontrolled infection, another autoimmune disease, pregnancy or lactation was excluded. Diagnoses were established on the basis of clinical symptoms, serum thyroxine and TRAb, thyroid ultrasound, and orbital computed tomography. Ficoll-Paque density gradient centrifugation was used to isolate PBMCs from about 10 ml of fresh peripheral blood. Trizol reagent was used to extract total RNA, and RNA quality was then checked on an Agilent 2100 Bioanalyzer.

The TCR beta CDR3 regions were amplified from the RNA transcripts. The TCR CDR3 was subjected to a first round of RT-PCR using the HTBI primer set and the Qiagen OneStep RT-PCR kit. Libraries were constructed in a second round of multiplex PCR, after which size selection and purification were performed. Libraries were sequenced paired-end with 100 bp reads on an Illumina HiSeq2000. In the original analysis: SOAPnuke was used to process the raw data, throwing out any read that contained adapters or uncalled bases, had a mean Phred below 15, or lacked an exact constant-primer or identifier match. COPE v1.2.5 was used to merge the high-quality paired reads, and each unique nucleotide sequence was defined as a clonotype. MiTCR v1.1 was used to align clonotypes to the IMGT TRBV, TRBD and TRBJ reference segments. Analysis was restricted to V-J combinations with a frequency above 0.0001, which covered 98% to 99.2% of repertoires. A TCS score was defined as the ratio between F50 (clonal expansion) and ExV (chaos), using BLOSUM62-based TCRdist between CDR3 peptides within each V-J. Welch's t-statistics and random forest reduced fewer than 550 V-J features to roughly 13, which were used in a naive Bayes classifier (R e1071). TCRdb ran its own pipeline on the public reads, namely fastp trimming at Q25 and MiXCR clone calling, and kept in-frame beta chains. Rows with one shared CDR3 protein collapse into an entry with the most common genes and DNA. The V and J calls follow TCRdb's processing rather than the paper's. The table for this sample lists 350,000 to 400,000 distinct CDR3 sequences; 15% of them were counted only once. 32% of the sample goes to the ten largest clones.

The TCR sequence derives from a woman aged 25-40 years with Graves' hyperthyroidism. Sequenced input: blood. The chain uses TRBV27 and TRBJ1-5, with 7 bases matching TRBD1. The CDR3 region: CASSPQGDNQPQHF. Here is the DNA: TGTGCCAGCAGTCCGCAGGGGGACAATCAGCCCCAGCATTTT.